The sample holds a few counts of the clone carrying this T cell receptor beta chain. Germline trimming cut 4 bases from V and 4 bases from J; bases unmatched to any gene: 12. The CDR3 sequence is 16 residues long. CDR1 SGHRS and CDR2 YFSETQ come from the germline V gene. Under the authors' procedure: Amplification from reference gene primers served as the basis for estimated nucleated cell counts. Method: immunoSEQ multiplex PCR; TCRdb's copy keeps in-frame clones and lacks some. Clonal size and the V and J genes are those of that table, whereas D and trimming came from the DNA. The sample includes approximately 230,000 clones, more than 65% of them seen just once. The data stem from a study of blood T cell repertoires in COVID-19. Across the study: The United States, Italy and Spain provided the acute and convalescent COVID-19 samples.

The rearrangement links TRBV5-1 to TRBJ1-1; 8 bases are a match to TRBD1. Material for sequencing was peripheral blood. The clonotype comes from a middle-aged woman with active or convalescent COVID-19. CDR3 residues: CASSPGQAGVATEAFF. The CDR3 nucleotides are TGCGCCAGCAGCCCGGGACAGGCCGGCGTGGCCACTGAAGCTTTCTTT.